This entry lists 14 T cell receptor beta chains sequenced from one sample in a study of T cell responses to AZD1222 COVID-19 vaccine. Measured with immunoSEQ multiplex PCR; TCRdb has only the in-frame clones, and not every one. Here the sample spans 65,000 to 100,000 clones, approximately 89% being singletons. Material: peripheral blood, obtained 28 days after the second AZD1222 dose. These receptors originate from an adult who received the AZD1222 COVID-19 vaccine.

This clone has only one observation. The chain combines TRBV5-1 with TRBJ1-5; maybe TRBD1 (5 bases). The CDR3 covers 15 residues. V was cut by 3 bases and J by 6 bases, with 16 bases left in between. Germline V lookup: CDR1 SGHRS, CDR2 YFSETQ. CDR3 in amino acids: CASSWQGGAGQPQHF. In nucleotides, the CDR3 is TGCGCCAGCAGCTGGCAGGGTGGGGCTGGTCAGCCCCAGCATTTT.

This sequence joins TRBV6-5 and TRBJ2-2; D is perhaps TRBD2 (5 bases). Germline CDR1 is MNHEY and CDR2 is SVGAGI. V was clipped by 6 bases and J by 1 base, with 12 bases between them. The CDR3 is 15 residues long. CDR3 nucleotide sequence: TGTGCCAGCAGCCGAGGAGAGGGGAACACCGGGGAGCTGTTTTTT. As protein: CASSRGEGNTGELFF.

The CDR3 sequence: CASSLLTGVAEAFF. The CDR3 bases are TGTGCCAGTAGTCTCCTAACAGGGGTTGCTGAAGCTTTCTTT. The rearrangement links TRBV19 to TRBJ1-1; 7 bases fit TRBD1. The CDR3 covers 14 residues. The J segment lost 6 bases and the V segment lost 5 bases, leaving 9 bases of the junction unmatched. Per the germline V gene, CDR1 is LNHDA and CDR2 is SQIVND (reference sequence).

In nucleotides, the CDR3 is TGTGCCAGCAGTCCTAGCGGGAGGGCCGTTGATACGCAGTATTTT. Protein sequence: CASSPSGRAVDTQYF. This chain links TRBV28 with TRBJ2-3, with 12 positions matching TRBD2. This CDR3 is built from 15 residues. The germline V gene has CDR1 MDHEN and CDR2 SYDVKM. Trimming removed 5 bases from V and 6 bases from J; junction bases left unmatched: 6.

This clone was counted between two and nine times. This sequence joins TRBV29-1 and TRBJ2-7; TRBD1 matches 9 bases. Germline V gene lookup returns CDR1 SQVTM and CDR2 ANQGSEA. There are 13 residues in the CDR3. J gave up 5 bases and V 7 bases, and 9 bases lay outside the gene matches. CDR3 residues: CSGGTGTGNEQYF. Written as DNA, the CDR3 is TGCAGCGGAGGGACCGGGACAGGGAACGAGCAGTACTTC.

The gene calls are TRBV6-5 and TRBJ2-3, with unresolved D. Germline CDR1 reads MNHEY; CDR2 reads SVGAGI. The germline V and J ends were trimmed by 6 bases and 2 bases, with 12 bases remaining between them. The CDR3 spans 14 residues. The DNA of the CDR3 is TGTGCCAGCAGCCCCGGCATTTCCACAGATACGCAGTATTTT. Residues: CASSPGISTDTQYF.

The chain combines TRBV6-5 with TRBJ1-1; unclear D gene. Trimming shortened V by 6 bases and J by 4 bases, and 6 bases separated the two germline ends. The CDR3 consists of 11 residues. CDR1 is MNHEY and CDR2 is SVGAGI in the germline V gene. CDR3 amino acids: CASSYSTEAFF. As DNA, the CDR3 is TGTGCCAGCAGCTACAGCACTGAAGCTTTCTTT.

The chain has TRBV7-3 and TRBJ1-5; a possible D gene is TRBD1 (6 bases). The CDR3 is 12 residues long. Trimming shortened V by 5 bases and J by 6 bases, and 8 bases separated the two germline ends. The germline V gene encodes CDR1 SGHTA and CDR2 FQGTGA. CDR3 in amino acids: CASSATGQPQHF. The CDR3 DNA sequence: TGTGCCAGCAGCGCGACAGGTCAGCCCCAGCATTTT.

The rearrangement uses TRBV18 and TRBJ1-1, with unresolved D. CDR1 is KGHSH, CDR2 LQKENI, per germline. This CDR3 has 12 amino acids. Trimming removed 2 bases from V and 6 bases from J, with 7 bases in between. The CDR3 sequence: CASSPGGSEAFF. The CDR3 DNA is TGTGCCAGCTCACCAGGAGGGTCTGAAGCTTTCTTT.

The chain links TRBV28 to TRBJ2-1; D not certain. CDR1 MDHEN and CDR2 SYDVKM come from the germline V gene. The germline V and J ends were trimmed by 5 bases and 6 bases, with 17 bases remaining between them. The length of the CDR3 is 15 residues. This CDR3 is CASSPLSRTLNEQFF. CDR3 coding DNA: TGTGCCAGCAGTCCTCTGAGTCGGACCCTCAATGAGCAGTTCTTC.

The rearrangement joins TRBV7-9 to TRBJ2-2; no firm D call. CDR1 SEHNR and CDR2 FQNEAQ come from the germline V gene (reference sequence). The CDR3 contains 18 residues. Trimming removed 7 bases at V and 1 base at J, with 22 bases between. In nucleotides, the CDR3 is TGTGCCAGCACCGCCGAAGTCCCCATATCAGGGAACACCGGGGAGCTGTTTTTT. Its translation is CASTAEVPISGNTGELFF. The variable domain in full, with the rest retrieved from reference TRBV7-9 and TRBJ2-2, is DTGVSQNPRHKITKRGQNVTFRCDPISEHNRLYWYRQTLGQGPEFLTYFQNEAQLEKSRLLSDRFSAERPKGSFSTLEIQRTEQGDSAMYLCASTAEVPISGNTGELFFGEGSRLTVL.

CDR3 protein: CASSMAGGAGRVTQYF. DNA for the CDR3: TGTGCCAGTAGTATGGCCGGGGGCGCGGGGAGAGTGACCCAGTACTTC. This chain links TRBV19 with TRBJ2-5; D possibly matches TRBD1 or TRBD2 (6 bases each). The germline V gene encodes CDR1 LNHDA and CDR2 SQIVND (reference sequence). V shed 3 bases and J shed 7 bases, with 21 bases lying between them. This CDR3 has 16 amino acids.

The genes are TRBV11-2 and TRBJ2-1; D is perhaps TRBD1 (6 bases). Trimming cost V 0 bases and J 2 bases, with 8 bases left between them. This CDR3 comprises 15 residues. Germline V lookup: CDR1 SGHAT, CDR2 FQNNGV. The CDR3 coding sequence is TGTGCCAGCAGCTTAGAGCCAGGGGCCTACAATGAGCAGTTCTTC. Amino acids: CASSLEPGAYNEQFF.

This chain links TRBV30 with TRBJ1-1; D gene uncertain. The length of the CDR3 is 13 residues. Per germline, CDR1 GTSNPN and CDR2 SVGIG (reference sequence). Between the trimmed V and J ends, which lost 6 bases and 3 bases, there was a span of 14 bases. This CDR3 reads CACNSLRDTEAFF. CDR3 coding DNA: TGTGCCTGCAATTCTCTTAGGGACACTGAAGCTTTCTTT. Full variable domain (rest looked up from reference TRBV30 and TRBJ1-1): SQTIHQWPATLVQPVGSPLSLECTVEGTSNPNLYWYRQAAGRGLQLLFYSVGIGQISSEVPQNLSASRPQDRQFILSSKKLLLSDSGFYLCACNSLRDTEAFFGQGTRLTVV.